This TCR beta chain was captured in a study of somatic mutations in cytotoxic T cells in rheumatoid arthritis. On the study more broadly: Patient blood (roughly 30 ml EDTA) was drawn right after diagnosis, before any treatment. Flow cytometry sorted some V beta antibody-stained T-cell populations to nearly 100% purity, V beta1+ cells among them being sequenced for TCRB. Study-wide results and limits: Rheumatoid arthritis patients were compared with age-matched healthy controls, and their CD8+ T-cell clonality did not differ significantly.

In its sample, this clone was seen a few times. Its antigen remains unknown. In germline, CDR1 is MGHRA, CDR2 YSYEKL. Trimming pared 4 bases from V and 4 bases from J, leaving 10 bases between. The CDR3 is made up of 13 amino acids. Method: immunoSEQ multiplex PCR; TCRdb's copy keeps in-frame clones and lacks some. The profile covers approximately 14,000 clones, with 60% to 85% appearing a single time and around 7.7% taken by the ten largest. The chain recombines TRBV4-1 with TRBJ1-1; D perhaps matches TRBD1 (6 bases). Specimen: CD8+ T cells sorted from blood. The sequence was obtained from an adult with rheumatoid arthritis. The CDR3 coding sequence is TGCGCCAGCAGCCTTCAGGGGACCACTGAAGCTTTCTTT. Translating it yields CASSLQGTTEAFF.